This TCR beta chain emerged from a study of blood T cell repertoires in COVID-19 (dated by TCRdb to 2018 to 2020). For context, the study as a whole: Collaborator samples came from the United States, Italy and Spain and covered acute and convalescent phases of COVID-19. The material from the prospective study consisted of cDNA or gDNA derived from T cells, B-cell-depleted T cells, or PBMCs. Subjects who had been exposed to COVID-19, were actively infected with it, or had recovered from it provided the deeply sampled blood TCRbeta repertoires that made up the dataset. The repertoires were released in a freely available public database intended as a resource for research on the immune response to SARS-CoV-2. Samples came from the ongoing ImmuneRACE study (first 160 participants) plus 1,254 subjects from 6 global collaborators. The sample metadata nearly always contained a de-identified subject ID, COVID-19 status, age in years and sex. Where available, HLA class I and class II types were taken from metadata supplied by the sample provider and were not determined by assay-based typing. The study at large found these results: The amount of clinical and demographic metadata varied by source and participant and was provided uncurated.

TCRbeta CDR3 regions were amplified from genomic DNA by means of the immunoSEQ Assay, a bias-controlled multiplex PCR. On the study's bioinformatics: Within the assay, amplification of reference gene primers was used to estimate how many nucleated cells each sample contained. To quantify the absolute abundance of each unique TCRbeta CDR3 rearrangement, sequence reads were collapsed and filtered. For each sample, productive Simpson clonality was calculated by taking the square root of Simpson's diversity index across productive rearrangements. TCRdb mirrors the immuneACCESS table, restricted to in-frame sequences. Some clones are absent from its copies; in checked studies, under half trace to an unresolved V gene, and the reason for the others is unknown. Clone size and the V and J calls come from that table; the DNA yielded D and trimming. Present in this sample are 210,000 or so clones, 65% to 85% of which were seen just once. The top ten hold approximately 4.6% of the sample.

Enrolling through a virtual design, the prospective study's participants ranged in age from about 18 to 89 years and lived across 20 to 25 United States geographic areas. In the prospective study, participants were assigned to cohorts based on the clinical history participants reported in a screening survey and a study questionnaire. In the prospective study, whole blood, serum and a nasopharyngeal or oropharyngeal swab were collected from each participant by mobile phlebotomists. Participants in the prospective study had the option to provide additional blood draws and questionnaires over a roughly 2-month period. Blood samples from the prospective study were shipped frozen or at room temperature prior to DNA extraction. The table lists this clone with a few counts. Its antigen remains unidentified. Qualities for individual bases were not recorded, and no much larger clone is one base off. V trim: 3 bases; J trim: 2 bases; unmatched bases: 5. The CDR3 spans 15 residues, from the cysteine through the phenylalanine. CDR3 DNA is the only sequence kept; it has 45 bases, read in frame from the first base. CDR1 LNHDA and CDR2 SQIVND were looked up in the germline V gene (reference sequence).

What was sequenced was PBMCs or T cells enriched from blood (not recorded which). The V and J genes are TRBV19 and TRBJ2-5; TRBD2 lines up with 8 middle nucleotides. The origin of this receptor is a man younger than 45 with acute COVID-19. The CDR3 in this case is CASSIGSGVQETQYF. The nucleotide sequence reads as follows: TGTGCCAGTAGTATTGGTAGCGGGGTTCAAGAGACCCAGTACTTC.